One and the same sample provided the 27 T cell receptor beta chains below, sequenced in a study of graft-versus-host responses after intestinal transplantation. These receptors have no known antigen. Only in-frame clones appear in the TCRdb table, and some are missing; sequencing was by immunoSEQ multiplex PCR. Here the sample spans around 64,000 clones, 94% being singletons. The source material was unstimulated CD4+ T cells sorted from spleen or lymph node cells, sampled before transplant. Receptors originate from a human donor who was the organ donor for an intestinal transplant.

The J gene is TRBJ2-7, the V gene TRBV5-1; 10 bases are shared with TRBD2. The trim removed 1 base at V and 7 bases at J, leaving 8 bases unmatched. This CDR3 comprises 15 residues. Germline CDR1 and CDR2: SGHRS and YFSETQ. The DNA of the CDR3 is TGCGCCAGCAGCTTGCTAACTAGCGGGGCGGGTGAGCAGTACTTC. It yields the protein CASSLLTSGAGEQYF.

This clone appeared a single time. The chain has TRBV6-1 and TRBJ1-3, with 7 positions matching TRBD1. Germline V gene data show CDR1 as MNHNS and CDR2 as SASEGT. CDR3 length: 14 amino acids. With 5 bases clipped from V and 3 bases from J, the junction kept 4 bases outside the gene matches. CDR3 sequence: CASSRQGNGNTIYF. The CDR3 DNA is TGTGCCAGCAGTCGACAGGGAAATGGAAACACCATATATTTT.

This clone was observed a single time. This chain's CDR3 is CASSWGLNYGYTF. Here the CDR3 DNA reads TGTGCCAGCAGTTGGGGATTGAACTATGGCTACACCTTC. The rearrangement uses TRBV2 and TRBJ1-2; D remains ambiguous. Deletions cut 5 bases from V and 2 bases from J, with 9 bases between. CDR3 size: 13 residues. Germline V gives CDR1 SNHLY, CDR2 FYNNEI.

V and J are TRBV7-2 and TRBJ1-2, with a weak D call TRBD1 (6 bases). V dropped 6 bases and J dropped 8 bases, with 16 bases sitting between them. CDR3 length: 13 residues. Germline V gene data show CDR1 as SGHTA and CDR2 as FQGNSA. The CDR3 nucleotides read TGTGCCAGCAGACTCCGGGACACCATCGGCTACACCTTC. Protein product: CASRLRDTIGYTF.

The chain has TRBV11-2 and TRBJ2-3; 9 positions match TRBD2. Per germline, CDR1 SGHAT and CDR2 FQNNGV. The J segment lost 0 bases and the V segment lost 5 bases, leaving 9 bases of the junction unmatched. This CDR3 region has 17 residues. CDR3 sequence: CASSIYRGLASTDTQYF. In DNA form, the CDR3 reads TGTGCCAGCAGCATATACAGGGGACTAGCTAGCACAGATACGCAGTATTTT.

The gene calls are TRBV14 and TRBJ2-5; 8 bases align to TRBD1. Germline V CDR1 and CDR2: SGHDN, FVKESK. V trimming: 6 bases; J trimming: 2 bases; junction bases outside the gene matches: 5. The CDR3 runs 14 residues. The CDR3 loop is CASRKGQEQETQYF. The CDR3 DNA follows: TGTGCCAGCAGAAAGGGACAGGAACAAGAGACCCAGTACTTC.

The chain uses TRBV19 and TRBJ2-3; D is uncertain. This CDR3 spans 13 amino acids. The V gene's germline CDR1 is LNHDA and CDR2 SQIVND (reference sequence). Trimming shortened V by 10 bases and J by 1 base, and 12 bases separated the two germline ends. DNA of the CDR3: TGTGCCACCCCCCACCAAGGCACAGATACGCAGTATTTT. It codes for CATPHQGTDTQYF.

The CDR3: CASSYTGGYNEQFF. In DNA form, the CDR3 reads TGTGCCAGCAGTTACACAGGGGGCTACAATGAGCAGTTCTTC. The chain combines TRBV6-5 with TRBJ2-1; 8 bases line up with TRBD1. V lost 2 bases, J lost 3 bases, and 0 bases stayed unmatched. This CDR3 spans 14 amino acids. Germline values: CDR1 MNHEY, CDR2 SVGAGI.

V usage is TRBV18 and J usage is TRBJ1-3; D not resolved. Germline values: CDR1 KGHSH, CDR2 LQKENI. The V end was cut by 0 bases, the J end by 0 bases, with 9 bases between. The CDR3 is 16 amino acids. The CDR3 DNA reads as TGTGCCAGCTCACCACCCGGACGGTCCTCTGGAAACACCATATATTTT. Translation gives CASSPPGRSSGNTIYF. Together with reference TRBV18 and TRBJ1-3, the CDR3 gives the full variable domain: NAGVMQNPRHLVRRRGQEARLRCSPMKGHSHVYWYRQLPEEGLKFMVYLQKENIIDESGMPKERFSAEFPKEGPSILRIQQVVRGDSAAYFCASSPPGRSSGNTIYFGEGSWLTVV.

The chain carries TRBV2 and TRBJ1-2; 9 nucleotides agree with TRBD1. The CDR3 loop spans 14 amino acids. The germline V gene has CDR1 SNHLY and CDR2 FYNNEI. V dropped 5 bases and J dropped 4; count of bases not matched to a gene: 5. CDR3 DNA: TGTGCCAGCAGTCCACTGACAGGGGGCTATGGCTACACCTTC. Protein: CASSPLTGGYGYTF.

This chain links TRBV19 with TRBJ2-7, with TRBD1 identical over 8 bases. CDR3 size: 15 residues. The germline V gene has CDR1 LNHDA and CDR2 SQIVND (reference sequence). V was pared by 4 bases and J by 4 bases, with 9 bases of the junction left unmatched. The CDR3, as DNA: TGTGCCAGTAGTAAGGGCGGGACAGGCCCTTACGAGCAGTACTTC. Its protein is CASSKGGTGPYEQYF.

This chain uses TRBV4-1 with TRBJ2-5; 10 bases line up with TRBD2. Germline trimming cut 4 bases from V and 5 bases from J; bases unmatched to any gene: 4. CDR1 is MGHRA and CDR2 is YSYEKL in the germline V gene. CDR3 length equals 14 residues. CDR3: CASSRSGGLETQYF. For the CDR3, the DNA is TGCGCCAGCAGCCGTAGCGGGGGGTTGGAGACCCAGTACTTC.

CDR3 amino acids: CASRGPPGQPQHF. The CDR3 nucleotides are TGTGCCAGCAGAGGCCCCCCTGGGCAGCCCCAGCATTTT. The rearrangement uses TRBV25-1 and TRBJ1-5; D remains ambiguous. Germline CDR1 reads MGHDK; CDR2 reads SYGVNS. Trimming cost V 6 bases and J 7 bases, with 13 bases left between them. This CDR3 region has 13 residues. Full variable domain (missing parts from reference TRBV25-1 and TRBJ1-5): EADIYQTPRYLVIGTGKKITLECSQTMGHDKMYWYQQDPGMELHLIHYSYGVNSTEKGDLSSESTVSRIRTEHFPLTLESARPSHTSQYLCASRGPPGQPQHFGDGTRLSIL.

V and J are TRBV5-1 and TRBJ2-1; D gene uncertain. The CDR3 is 11 residues long. Germline CDR1 SGHRS, CDR2 YFSETQ. Trimming took 1 base from V and 7 from J, leaving 3 bases between them. CDR3 sequence reads: CASSLRNEQFF. As DNA, the CDR3 is TGCGCCAGCAGCTTGCGTAATGAGCAGTTCTTC.

The chain employs TRBV5-4 and TRBJ1-2; the D gene is possibly TRBD1 (5 bases). V gave up 4 bases and J gave up 4 bases, with 14 bases separating them. Germline-derived CDR1 and CDR2 are SGHNT and YYREEE (reference sequence). The CDR3 contains 14 residues. The CDR3, as DNA: TGTGCCAGCAGCGGACCCTCCCAGGGCTATGGCTACACCTTC. Translated: CASSGPSQGYGYTF. Looking up the rest from reference TRBV5-4 and TRBJ1-2 gives the full variable domain: ETGVTQSPTHLIKTRGQQVTLRCSSQSGHNTVSWYQQALGQGPQFIFQYYREEENGRGNFPPRFSGLQFPNYSSELNVNALELDDSALYLCASSGPSQGYGYTFGSGTRLTVV.

A few counts support this clone. This sequence joins TRBV5-1 and TRBJ2-2; 7 positions agree with TRBD2. V was pared by 0 bases and J by 7 bases, with 6 bases of the junction left unmatched. The CDR3 has 15 amino acids. Germline CDR1 is SGHRS and CDR2 is YFSETQ. CDR3 in DNA: TGCGCCAGCAGCTTGGTTACGGGGGGTTACGGGGAGCTGTTTTTT. Its protein product is CASSLVTGGYGELFF.

The chain recombines TRBV19 with TRBJ1-2; TRBD1 matches at 12 bases. Germline V gene sequence: CDR1 LNHDA, CDR2 SQIVND (reference sequence). Germline trimming cut 3 bases from V and 7 bases from J; bases unmatched to any gene: 6. This CDR3 region has 15 residues. The CDR3 is CASSILGQGAVGYTF. CDR3 nucleotide sequence: TGTGCCAGTAGTATCCTGGGACAGGGGGCGGTTGGCTACACCTTC.

The CDR3 sequence: CASSGQAGQPQHF. In DNA, the CDR3 is TGTGCCAGCAGCGGACAGGCTGGTCAGCCCCAGCATTTT. The V and J genes are TRBV9 and TRBJ1-5; possible D gene TRBD1, 6 bases. Germline assignment: CDR1 SGDLS and CDR2 YYNGEE. The CDR3 extends over 13 amino acids. The V and J ends lost 3 bases and 6 bases respectively, with 10 bases between them.

This sequence joins TRBV6-5 and TRBJ1-2; D is undetermined. The V end was cut by 6 bases, the J end by 8 bases, with 13 bases between. Germline V gene lookup returns CDR1 MNHEY and CDR2 SVGAGI. This CDR3 has 12 residues. This chain's CDR3 is CASSYHGEGYTF. The CDR3 bases are TGTGCCAGCAGCTACCACGGGGAAGGCTACACCTTC.

The chain uses TRBV23-1 and TRBJ1-5; 9 bases fit TRBD1. TRBV23-1 is recorded as an ORF, its role being uncertain. V lost 8 bases, J lost 1 base, and 9 bases stayed unmatched. The CDR3 consists of 16 residues. The CDR3 sequence: CASDPQGAWSNQPQHF. Here the CDR3 DNA reads TGCGCCAGCGACCCACAGGGGGCGTGGAGCAATCAGCCCCAGCATTTT.

The CDR3 is CASSPAAANTEAFF. DNA of the CDR3: TGCGCCAGCAGCCCGGCCGCCGCGAACACTGAAGCTTTCTTT. This chain uses TRBV5-1 with TRBJ1-1; D is ambiguous. Germline CDR1 is SGHRS and CDR2 is YFSETQ. The ends were cut back, 4 bases at V and 1 base at J, with 11 bases in the middle. The CDR3 contains 14 residues.

The rearrangement uses TRBV2 and TRBJ2-3, with TRBD2 matching over 14 bases. The CDR3 covers 23 residues. V lost 0 bases and J lost 0; bases outside the gene matches: 17. CDR1 SNHLY and CDR2 FYNNEI come from the germline V gene. The CDR3 is CASSEAEPFGTSGGSPSTDTQYF. Here the CDR3 DNA reads TGTGCCAGCAGTGAAGCTGAGCCCTTCGGGACTAGCGGGGGTTCTCCTAGCACAGATACGCAGTATTTT. Together with reference TRBV2 and TRBJ2-3, the CDR3 gives the full variable domain: EPEVTQTPSHQVTQMGQEVILRCVPISNHLYFYWYRQILGQKVEFLVSFYNNEISEKSEIFDDQFSVERPDGSNFTLKIRSTKLEDSAMYFCASSEAEPFGTSGGSPSTDTQYFGPGTRLTVL.

The chain carries TRBV5-8 and TRBJ2-7; D uncertain. The germline CDR1 and CDR2 sequences are SGHTS and YDEGEE. The CDR3 runs to 16 residues. Trimming removed 2 bases from V and 3 bases from J, with 18 bases in between. The DNA for the CDR3 is TGTGCCAGCAGCTTTCCTACCCCCGGCGGAGTCTACGAGCAGTACTTC. It codes for CASSFPTPGGVYEQYF.

V gene TRBV4-3 combines with J gene TRBJ1-3; the D is unclear. The CDR3 covers 16 residues. The ends were cut back, 0 bases at V and 0 bases at J, with 9 bases in the middle. Germline CDR1 reads LGHNA; CDR2 reads YSLEER. CDR3 nucleotides: TGCGCCAGCAGCCAAGAGACATATCCCTCTGGAAACACCATATATTTT. This gives the protein CASSQETYPSGNTIYF.

The chain couples TRBV7-2 to TRBJ2-7; 11 nucleotides align to TRBD2. V dropped 1 base and J dropped 6; count of bases not matched to a gene: 5. This CDR3 has 15 amino acids. Germline values: CDR1 SGHTA, CDR2 FQGNSA. The CDR3 region has the DNA TGTGCCAGCAGCTTAGGGACTAGCGGGTCAGCCGAGCAGTACTTC. This translates into CASSLGTSGSAEQYF.

This clone showed up just once. The rearrangement joins TRBV6-5 to TRBJ2-5; D might be TRBD1 or TRBD2, each matching 6 bases. V was pared by 2 bases and J by 4 bases, with 8 bases between. CDR1 is MNHEY and CDR2 is SVGAGI in the germline V gene. This CDR3 has 13 residues. CDR3 loop: CASSYKGGETQYF. In nucleotides, the CDR3 is TGTGCCAGCAGTTACAAGGGGGGAGAGACCCAGTACTTC.

As concerns this clone: Other DNA sequences in the same sample also yield this CDR3. The V gene is TRBV7-4, the J gene TRBJ1-3, with D tentatively TRBD1 (5 bases). This CDR3 contains 20 residues. CDR1 SGHVT and CDR2 SQSDAQ come from the germline V gene. V lost 4 bases and J lost 4, with 29 bases in between. CDR3 nucleotide sequence: TGTGCCAGCAGCTCACTAGTAGTGGGGCGTGGGGGGACGCTAGGAAACACCATATATTTT. This codes for CASSSLVVGRGGTLGNTIYF.